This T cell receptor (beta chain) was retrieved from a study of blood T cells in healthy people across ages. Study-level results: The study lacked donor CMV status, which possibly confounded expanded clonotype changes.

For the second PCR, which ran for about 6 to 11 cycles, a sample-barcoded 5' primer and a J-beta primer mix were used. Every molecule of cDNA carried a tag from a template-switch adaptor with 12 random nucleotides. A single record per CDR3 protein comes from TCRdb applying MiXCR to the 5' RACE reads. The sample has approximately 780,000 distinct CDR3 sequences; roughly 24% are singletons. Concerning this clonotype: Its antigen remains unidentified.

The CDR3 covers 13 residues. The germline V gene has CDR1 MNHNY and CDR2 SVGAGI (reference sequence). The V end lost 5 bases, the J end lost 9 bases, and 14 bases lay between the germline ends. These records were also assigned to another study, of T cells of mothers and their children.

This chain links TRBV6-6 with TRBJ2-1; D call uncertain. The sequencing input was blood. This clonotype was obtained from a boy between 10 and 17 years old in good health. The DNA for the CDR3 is TGTGCCAGCAGTAACCCCCCCGGCGGTGAGCAGTTCTTC. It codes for CASSNPPGGEQFF.